This T cell receptor beta chain was identified during a study of blood T cell repertoires in COVID-19. Study context: Samples representing acute and convalescent COVID-19 were sourced from the United States, Italy and Spain. Sources were T cells, B-cell-depleted T cells, or PBMCs; the material itself was cDNA or gDNA.

Under the authors' procedure: Amplification of reference gene primers was used by the study to estimate nucleated cell counts. Some clones are missing from TCRdb's copy, which holds only in-frame ones; the method was immunoSEQ multiplex PCR. V, J and clone size reflect that table, while D and trimming were determined from the DNA. The sample carries 25,000 to 40,000 clones, around 87% recorded once. The source material was peripheral blood. The origin of this receptor is a man aged 55-75 years with active COVID-19.

The CDR3 DNA follows: TGTGCCAGCAGCCGGACTAGCGGGGGGGCTACAGATACGCAGTATTTT. Protein product: CASSRTSGGATDTQYF. V and J are TRBV7-2 and TRBJ2-3, with 15 bases aligning to TRBD2. CDR1 SGHTA and CDR2 FQGNSA come from the germline V gene. The junction had 3 bases not matched to a gene; V was cut back by 5 bases and J by 3 bases. The CDR3 extends over 16 amino acids.